Listed below are T cell receptor beta chains from one sample, sequenced in a study of identical twins. TCRdb re-analysed the 5' RACE reads in MiXCR, keeping a single row per CDR3 protein. The table lists about 240,000 distinct CDR3 sequences, roughly a tenth of them singletons. Material: memory T cells sorted from blood. These receptors were collected from a man aged 45 to 65 in good health. Both conserved end residues are part of each CDR3. The D gene is left open where the match is weak. Clone size, where shown, is once, few, many, or a class for clones that have expanded.

j_call v_call d_call clone_size cdr3_aa cdr3_nt
TRBJ2-1 TRBV2 NA many CASMGSGLRVNEQFF TGTGCCAGCATGGGCTCGGGACTCCGGGTCAATGAGCAGTTCTTC
TRBJ2-1 TRBV20-1 TRBD1 many CSARLLKQGIYNEQFF TGCAGTGCTAGACTCCTTAAACAGGGGATTTACAATGAGCAGTTCTTC
TRBJ2-5 TRBV7-2 NA few CASSLAGTHGETQYF TGTGCCAGCAGCCTGGCCGGGACCCACGGTGAGACCCAGTACTTC
TRBJ2-4 TRBV4-3 NA many CASSQGRRGSSKNIQYF TGCGCCAGCAGCCAAGGCCGGCGAGGGAGTTCCAAAAACATTCAGTACTTC
TRBJ2-7 TRBV20-1 NA many CSAPAGSYEQYF TGCAGTGCCCCGGCAGGGTCCTACGAGCAGTACTTC
TRBJ1-1 TRBV27 NA many CASFHHGGGEAFF TGTGCCAGCTTTCACCACGGGGGCGGGGAAGCTTTCTTT
TRBJ1-5 TRBV5-5 NA many CASSLMGVNQPQHF TGTGCCAGCAGCTTGATGGGGGTCAATCAGCCCCAGCATTTT
TRBJ2-7 TRBV20-1 TRBD2 NA CSASSVGTKPYEQYF TGCAGTGCTAGTTCCGTCGGGACTAAGCCCTACGAGCAGTACTTC
TRBJ1-1 TRBV18 NA NA CASSQSASNTEAFF TGTGCCAGCTCACAATCTGCGTCGAACACTGAAGCTTTCTTT
TRBJ2-7 TRBV29-1 NA many CSVGQITGNEQYF TGCAGCGTAGGCCAGATCACCGGGAACGAGCAGTACTTC
TRBJ2-5 TRBV20-1 NA NA CSAAPPLARQETQYF TGCAGTGCTGCCCCCCCCCTAGCGCGGCAAGAGACCCAGTACTTC
TRBJ2-1 TRBV12-3/TRBV12-4 TRBD2 NA CASSRSGGTSGTEFF TGTGCCAGCAGCCGGAGCGGGGGGACTTCAGGAACGGAGTTCTTC
TRBJ2-3 TRBV4-2 NA NA CASSQVNKADTQYF TGTGCCAGCAGCCAAGTTAATAAGGCAGATACGCAGTATTTT
TRBJ2-5 TRBV28 NA NA CASSSPQWQETQYF TGTGCCAGCAGTTCCCCGCAGTGGCAAGAGACCCAGTACTTC
TRBJ2-7 TRBV15 NA many CATSSSRGGEQYF TGTGCCACCAGCAGTTCCAGGGGTGGCGAGCAGTACTTC
TRBJ1-1 TRBV9 NA few CASQPLLGGPTTEAFF TGTGCCAGCCAGCCACTACTCGGGGGACCGACCACTGAAGCTTTCTTT
TRBJ1-1 TRBV12-3/TRBV12-4 NA NA CASNLGSSATEAFF TGTGCCAGCAACCTGGGCAGCTCCGCCACTGAAGCTTTCTTT
TRBJ2-5 TRBV9 NA NA CASSSYPGETQYF TGTGCCAGCAGCTCCTATCCCGGGGAGACCCAGTACTTC
TRBJ1-1 TRBV20-1 NA NA CSASEQQGTTEAFF TGCAGTGCTAGCGAACAACAGGGCACCACTGAAGCTTTCTTT
TRBJ1-6 TRBV5-8 TRBD1 NA CASSLSGGTYGSPLHF TGTGCCAGCAGCTTATCAGGGGGGACGTATGGTTCACCCCTCCACTTT
TRBJ2-1 TRBV18 NA NA CASSPQPQGSGWFF TGTGCCAGCTCACCCCAACCACAGGGTTCTGGTTGGTTCTTC
TRBJ1-5 TRBV27 NA NA CASSPRGRAGNQPQHF TGTGCCAGCAGTCCCCGTGGACGGGCGGGCAATCAGCCCCAGCATTTT
TRBJ2-4 TRBV28 TRBD1 many CASSSPTGAAKNIQYF TGTGCCAGCAGTTCGCCTACAGGGGCGGCCAAAAACATTCAGTACTTC
TRBJ2-7 TRBV6-2/TRBV6-3 NA NA CASSWAGTYEQYF TGTGCCAGCAGTTGGGCAGGGACCTACGAGCAGTACTTC
TRBJ1-5 TRBV6-1 NA few CASSARGGGAPQPQHF TGTGCCAGCAGCGCCCGCGGTGGGGGCGCTCCTCAGCCCCAGCATTTT
TRBJ2-5 TRBV5-1 NA NA CASSMYQETQYF TGCGCCAGCAGCATGTACCAAGAGACCCAGTACTTC
TRBJ2-2 TRBV5-1 TRBD1 few CASRSTGGASGELFF TGCGCCAGCAGGTCGACAGGGGGCGCCTCCGGGGAGCTGTTTTTT
TRBJ2-7 TRBV6-2/TRBV6-3 NA NA CASSYSAGAAYEQYF TGTGCCAGCAGTTACTCGGCGGGGGCTGCTTACGAGCAGTACTTC
TRBJ2-2 TRBV21-1 NA NA CASSNPRRGGTGVLFF TGTGCCAGCAGCAATCCCCGCCGGGGGGGAACCGGGGTGCTGTTTTTT